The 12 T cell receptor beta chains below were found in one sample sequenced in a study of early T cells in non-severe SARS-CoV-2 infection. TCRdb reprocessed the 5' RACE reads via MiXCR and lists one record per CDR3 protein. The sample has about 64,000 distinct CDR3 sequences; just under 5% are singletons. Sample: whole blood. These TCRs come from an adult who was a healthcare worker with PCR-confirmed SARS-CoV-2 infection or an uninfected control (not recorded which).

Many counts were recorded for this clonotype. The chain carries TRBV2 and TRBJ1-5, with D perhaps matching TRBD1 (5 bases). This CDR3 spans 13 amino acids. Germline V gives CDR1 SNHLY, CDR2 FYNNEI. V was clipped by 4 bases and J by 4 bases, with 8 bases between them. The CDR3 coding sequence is TGTGCCAGCAGTGGGGGCCCAAATCAGCCCCAGCATTTT. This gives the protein CASSGGPNQPQHF.

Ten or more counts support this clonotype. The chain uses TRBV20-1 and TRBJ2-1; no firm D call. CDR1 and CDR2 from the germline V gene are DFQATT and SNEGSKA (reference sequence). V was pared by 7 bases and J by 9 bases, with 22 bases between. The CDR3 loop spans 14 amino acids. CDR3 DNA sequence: TGCAGTGTCCCCGACCCGACTGGTTTTCGTGAGCAGTTCTTC. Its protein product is CSVPDPTGFREQFF.

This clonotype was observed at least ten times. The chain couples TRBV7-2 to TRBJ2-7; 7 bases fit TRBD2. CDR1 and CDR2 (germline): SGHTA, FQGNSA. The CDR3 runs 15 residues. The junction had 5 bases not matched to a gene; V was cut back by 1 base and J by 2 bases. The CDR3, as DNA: TGTGCCAGCAGCTTAGAGAGGAGCGGGACCTACGAGCAGTACTTC. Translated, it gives CASSLERSGTYEQYF.

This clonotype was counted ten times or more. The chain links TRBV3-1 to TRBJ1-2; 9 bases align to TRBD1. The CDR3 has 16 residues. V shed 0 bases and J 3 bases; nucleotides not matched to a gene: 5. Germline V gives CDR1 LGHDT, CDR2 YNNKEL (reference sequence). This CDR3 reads CASSQDPGQGDYGYTF. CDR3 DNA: TGTGCCAGCAGCCAAGATCCGGGACAGGGTGACTATGGCTACACCTTC.

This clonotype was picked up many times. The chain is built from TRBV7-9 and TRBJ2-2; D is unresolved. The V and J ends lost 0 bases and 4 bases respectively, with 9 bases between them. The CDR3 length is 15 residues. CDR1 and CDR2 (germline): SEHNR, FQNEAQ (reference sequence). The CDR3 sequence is CASSLAGSGTGELFF. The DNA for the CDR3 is TGTGCCAGCAGCTTAGCAGGGTCGGGCACCGGGGAGCTGTTTTTT.

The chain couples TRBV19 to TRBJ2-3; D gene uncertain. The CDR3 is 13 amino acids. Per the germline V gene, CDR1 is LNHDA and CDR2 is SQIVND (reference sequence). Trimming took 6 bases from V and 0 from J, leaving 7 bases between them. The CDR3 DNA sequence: TGTGCCAGTAGGCAGGCTAGCACAGATACGCAGTATTTT. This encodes CASRQASTDTQYF.

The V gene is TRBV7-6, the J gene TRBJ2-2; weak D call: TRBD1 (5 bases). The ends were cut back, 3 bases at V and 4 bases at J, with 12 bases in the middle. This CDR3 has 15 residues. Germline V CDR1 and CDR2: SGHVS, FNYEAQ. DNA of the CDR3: TGTGCCAGCAGCTTGCCCTGGGGCGGCACCGGGGAGCTGTTTTTT. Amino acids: CASSLPWGGTGELFF.

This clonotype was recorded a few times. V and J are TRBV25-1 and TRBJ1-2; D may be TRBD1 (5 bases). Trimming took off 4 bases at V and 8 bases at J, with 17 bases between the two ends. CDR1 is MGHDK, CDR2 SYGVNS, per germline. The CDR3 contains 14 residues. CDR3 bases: TGTGCCAGCAGTGGTGTTAACAGGATCCAAGGCTACACCTTC. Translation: CASSGVNRIQGYTF.

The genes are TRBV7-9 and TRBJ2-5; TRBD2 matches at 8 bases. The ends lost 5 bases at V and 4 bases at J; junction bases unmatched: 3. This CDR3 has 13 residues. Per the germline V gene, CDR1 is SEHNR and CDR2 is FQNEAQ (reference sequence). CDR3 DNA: TGTGCCAGCAGCCCCAGCGGGAGAGAGACCCAGTACTTC. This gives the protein CASSPSGRETQYF.

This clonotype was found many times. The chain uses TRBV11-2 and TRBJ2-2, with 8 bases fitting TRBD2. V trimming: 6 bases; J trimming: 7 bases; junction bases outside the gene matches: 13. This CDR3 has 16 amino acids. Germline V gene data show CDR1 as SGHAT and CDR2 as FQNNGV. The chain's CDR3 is CASSVAGRAGIGELFF. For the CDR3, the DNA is TGTGCCAGCAGTGTAGCCGGGAGGGCCGGTATCGGGGAGCTGTTTTTT.

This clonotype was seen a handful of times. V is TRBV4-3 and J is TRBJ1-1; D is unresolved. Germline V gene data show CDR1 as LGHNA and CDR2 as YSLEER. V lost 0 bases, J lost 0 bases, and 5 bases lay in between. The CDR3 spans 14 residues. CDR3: CASSQDVVNTEAFF. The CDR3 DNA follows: TGCGCCAGCAGCCAAGATGTAGTGAACACTGAAGCTTTCTTT.

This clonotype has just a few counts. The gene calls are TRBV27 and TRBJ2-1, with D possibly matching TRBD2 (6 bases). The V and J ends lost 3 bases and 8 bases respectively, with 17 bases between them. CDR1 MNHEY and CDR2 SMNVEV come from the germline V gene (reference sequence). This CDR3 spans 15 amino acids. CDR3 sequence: CASSLAGSKRDEQFF. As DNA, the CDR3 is TGTGCCAGCAGTTTGGCGGGGTCCAAAAGGGATGAGCAGTTCTTC.